This TCR beta chain stems from a study of blood T cell repertoires in COVID-19. Study background: Samples representing acute and convalescent COVID-19 were sourced from the United States, Italy and Spain. PBMCs, B-cell-depleted T cells, or T cells were the source of the cDNA or gDNA that made up the material.

This CDR3 is built from 15 residues. Trimming at V came to 5 bases and at J to 8 bases, leaving 6 bases not matched to a gene. Germline CDR1 is MNHNY and CDR2 is SVGAGI (reference sequence). Source study methods: Reference gene primer amplification gave estimated nucleated cell counts. The protocol was immunoSEQ multiplex PCR, while the TCRdb copy is restricted to in-frame clones and leaves out a portion. The D gene and trimming were derived from the DNA, and the V and J assignments and clone size from that table. Here the sample spans fewer than 120,000 clones, 72% being singletons. This clone has a handful of counts.

V usage is TRBV6-6 and J usage is TRBJ2-2; 12 nucleotides match TRBD1. The specimen sequenced was peripheral blood. The receptor was isolated from a woman aged 60-75 years with acute or convalescent COVID-19. The CDR3 DNA sequence: TGTGCCAGCAGTGCCCCGGGACAGGGGGCGGGGGAGCTGTTTTTT. Protein sequence: CASSAPGQGAGELFF.